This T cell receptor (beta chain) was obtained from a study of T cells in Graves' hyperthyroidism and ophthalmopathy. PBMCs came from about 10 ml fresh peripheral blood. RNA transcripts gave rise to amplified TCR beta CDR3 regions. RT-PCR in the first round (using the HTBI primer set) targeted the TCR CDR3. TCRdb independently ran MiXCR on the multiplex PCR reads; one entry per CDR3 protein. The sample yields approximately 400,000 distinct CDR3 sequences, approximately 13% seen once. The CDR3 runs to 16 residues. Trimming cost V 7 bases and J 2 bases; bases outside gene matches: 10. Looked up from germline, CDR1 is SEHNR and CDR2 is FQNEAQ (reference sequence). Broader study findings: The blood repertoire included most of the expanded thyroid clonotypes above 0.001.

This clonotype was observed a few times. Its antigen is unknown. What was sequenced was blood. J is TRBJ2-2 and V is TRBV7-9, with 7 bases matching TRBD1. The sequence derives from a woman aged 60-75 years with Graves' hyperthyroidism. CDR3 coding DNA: TGTGCCAGCACCCCCCGGGACAGAATAAACACCGGGGAGCTGTTTTTT. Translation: CASTPRDRINTGELFF.